Listed below are T cell receptor beta chains from one sample, sequenced in a study of blood T cells in healthy people across ages. A single record per CDR3 protein comes from TCRdb applying MiXCR to the 5' RACE reads. The repertoire holds just over 800,000 distinct CDR3 sequences, with around 62% as singletons. The sequenced material came from blood. These receptors were obtained from a man aged 25 to 40 in good health. The CDR3 runs from the conserved cysteine through the conserved F or W. The D gene is left open where the match is weak. Part of the rows lack a size; the others show once, few, many or a class for expanded clones.

>few|TRBV3-1|TRBJ2-7|NA
TGTGCCAGCAGCCAACTCTCCGGCGGCAGGTGGGGGCACGAGCAGTACTTC
CASSQLSGGRWGHEQYF
>NA|TRBV3-1|TRBJ2-1|TRBD1
TGTGCCAGCAGCCAACTAGGGACAGGGGACTACAATGAGCAGTTCTTC
CASSQLGTGDYNEQFF
>NA|TRBV6-5|TRBJ1-2|TRBD1
TGTGCCGTCGCCGCAAGAGGGACAGGGGGCGACTATGGCTACACCTTC
CAVAARGTGGDYGYTF
>few|TRBV7-7|TRBJ2-7|TRBD1
TGTGCTAGCAGCTTAGCGGCCGGGACAGGCTCCTACGAGCAGTACTTC
CASSLAAGTGSYEQYF
>NA|TRBV28|TRBJ2-5|NA
TGTGCCAGCTCCTCCTCTAGAAACTCCCAAGAGACCCAGTACTTC
CASSSSRNSQETQYF
>once|TRBV30|TRBJ1-2|NA
TGTGCCTGGAGTGTGCTCCGGGATGGCTACACCTTC
CAWSVLRDGYTF
>NA|TRBV28|TRBJ2-5|NA
TGTGCCAGCAGTTTAGGCGCAGGGTGGATCCATGAGACCCAGTACTTC
CASSLGAGWIHETQYF
>many|TRBV20-1|TRBJ2-4|NA
TGCAGTGCTCATCGGGATCAAGGTTACATTCAGTACTTC
CSAHRDQGYIQYF
>once|TRBV6-2/TRBV6-3|TRBJ2-5|NA
TGTGCCAGCAGTAAACCGGGACACTGGGGAGAGACCCAGTACTTC
CASSKPGHWGETQYF
>NA|TRBV28|TRBJ2-7|NA
TGTGCCAGCAGTTTGGAGTATTACGAGCAGTACTTC
CASSLEYYEQYF
>NA|TRBV6-6|TRBJ2-1|NA
TGTGCCAGCAGTTATCCTGGACGGGACTCCTACAATGAGCAGTTCTTC
CASSYPGRDSYNEQFF
>NA|TRBV7-3|TRBJ2-1|TRBD2
TGTGCCAGCAGCTTAGGCGGGGGGGCCGGGTACAATGAGCAGTTCTTC
CASSLGGGAGYNEQFF
>NA|TRBV7-6|TRBJ1-5|NA
TGTGCCAGCAGCCCCATCAATAGCAATCAGCCCCAGCATTTT
CASSPINSNQPQHF
>NA|TRBV11-3|TRBJ2-1|TRBD1
TGTGCCAGCAGCCGAGGGACAGGACTCCCCTACAATGAGCAGTTCTTC
CASSRGTGLPYNEQFF
>NA|TRBV4-3|TRBJ1-2|TRBD1
TGCGCCAGCAGCCAAGACCCGGGACAGGGGACTTTCGGCTACACCTTC
CASSQDPGQGTFGYTF
>NA|TRBV7-6|TRBJ2-7|TRBD1
TGTGCCAGCAGCCCGAATAGCCCTAGGGGGCTCTACGAGCAGTACTTC
CASSPNSPRGLYEQYF
>NA|TRBV5-1|TRBJ2-7|NA
TGCGCCAGCAGCGCGGTCTGGGACGAGCAGTACTTC
CASSAVWDEQYF
>NA|TRBV28|TRBJ2-3|TRBD2
TGTGCCAGCAGTTGGTTCCCACTAGCGGGGCCTTCAGATACGCAGTATTTT
CASSWFPLAGPSDTQYF
>NA|TRBV6-1|TRBJ2-7|NA
TGTGCCAGCACCTTGTACTGGTACGAGCAGTACTTC
CASTLYWYEQYF
>NA|TRBV5-1|TRBJ2-1|NA
TGCGCCAGCAGCCCCGCGGGGGCACTATCCTACAATGAGCAGTTCTTC
CASSPAGALSYNEQFF
>once|TRBV5-1|TRBJ2-3|TRBD2
TGCGCCAGCAGCTCCCGCCTAGCGGGGGTCGGAGATACGCAGTATTTT
CASSSRLAGVGDTQYF
>NA|TRBV5-1|TRBJ2-3|TRBD2
TGCGCCAGCAGCAGGGTAGCGGGGAGTACAGATACGCAGTATTTT
CASSRVAGSTDTQYF
>NA|TRBV11-2|TRBJ2-5|NA
TGTGCCAGCAGCCACTTGGGGACTGGCGTTCAAGAGACCCAGTACTTC
CASSHLGTGVQETQYF
>few|TRBV6-5|TRBJ1-1|TRBD1
TGTGCCAGCAAAGCCGGGACAGGGAAGAACACTGAAGCTTTCTTT
CASKAGTGKNTEAFF
>NA|TRBV10-3|TRBJ2-5|TRBD2
TGTGCCATCAGACTTAGCGGGGGACCGCAAGAGACCCAGTACTTC
CAIRLSGGPQETQYF
>NA|TRBV7-9|TRBJ2-1|NA
TGTGCCAGCAGCTCACAACTTAGCCGGGAGCAGTTCTTC
CASSSQLSREQFF
>NA|TRBV6-1|TRBJ2-1|NA
TGTGCCAGCAGTGAAGAAGCGAGACAGTTATACAATGAGCAGTTCTTC
CASSEEARQLYNEQFF
>once|TRBV5-1|TRBJ1-2|TRBD1
TGCGCCAGCAGCTTGGTAGGGGGCCTGATCTATGGCTACACCTTC
CASSLVGGLIYGYTF
>NA|TRBV29-1|TRBJ2-7|NA
TGCAGCGCCGCAGGTCCCGGGAACGAGCAGTACTTC
CSAAGPGNEQYF
>NA|TRBV9|TRBJ1-2|NA
TGTGCCAGCAGCGTATTGATGAGAGGGGACTATGGCTACACCTTC
CASSVLMRGDYGYTF
>NA|TRBV5-1|TRBJ2-1|NA
TGCGCCAGCAGCTCCGTTGGGACATCCACCTACAATGAGCAGTTCTTC
CASSSVGTSTYNEQFF
>NA|TRBV29-1|TRBJ1-3|NA
TGCAGCGTTGGGGGGCTACAAGGGGGCTCTGGAAACACCATATATTTT
CSVGGLQGGSGNTIYF
>NA|TRBV28|TRBJ1-2|NA
TGTGCCAGCAGTTTAGGTACCAGGGTGGGACTAGGGCATGGCTACACCTTC
CASSLGTRVGLGHGYTF
>NA|TRBV27|TRBJ2-1|TRBD2
TGTGCCAGCAGTTTATTGAACCCGGGGGGGCCGGATGAGCAGTTCTTC
CASSLLNPGGPDEQFF
>few|TRBV4-2|TRBJ2-7|NA
TGTGCCAGCAGCCAAGATGGGGGCAAGGTCTACGAGCAGTACTTC
CASSQDGGKVYEQYF
>few|TRBV6-4|TRBJ2-1|TRBD2
TGTGCCAGCAGTGACTCGGCAGCGGGGGGGCGTAATGAGCAGTTCTTC
CASSDSAAGGRNEQFF
>NA|TRBV6-2/TRBV6-3|TRBJ2-3|NA
TGTGCCAGCAGTTACCAGGACATAACTACCTCAGATACGCAGTATTTT
CASSYQDITTSDTQYF
>few|TRBV5-5|TRBJ2-7|TRBD1
TGTGCCAGCAGGTCCGGGACAGGACTCTACGAGCAGTACTTC
CASRSGTGLYEQYF
>NA|TRBV2|TRBJ1-2|NA
TGTGCCAGCAGGAGGGACGGACGTTATGGCTACACCTTC
CASRRDGRYGYTF
>once|TRBV6-6|TRBJ2-7|TRBD2
TGTGCCAGCAGTTATGGTCGGTCTAGCGGGAGTCAGAGGCAGTACTTC
CASSYGRSSGSQRQYF
>NA|TRBV4-2|TRBJ1-1|NA
TGTGCCAGCAGCCAAGGAGGTCAGGGGAGCAACACTGAAGCTTTCTTT
CASSQGGQGSNTEAFF
>once|TRBV13|TRBJ2-7|TRBD2
TGTGCCAGCAGCTCCCCGACTAGCGGGGTATACGAGCAGTACTTC
CASSSPTSGVYEQYF
>NA|TRBV15|TRBJ1-2|NA
TGTGCCACCAGCAGAGATATTCAAAAGCAGGGGTACGGCTATGGCTACACCTTC
CATSRDIQKQGYGYGYTF
>NA|TRBV27|TRBJ2-1|NA
TGTGCCAGCAGTCCCCTCGAGTGGGCGGTCTACAATGAGCAGTTCTTC
CASSPLEWAVYNEQFF
>NA|TRBV7-6|TRBJ1-3|NA
TGTGCCAGCAGCTTAGCTTTGGGGCTCTCTGGAAACACCATATATTTT
CASSLALGLSGNTIYF